Described below is a single TCR beta chain sequence and its context. This entry comes from a study of T-cell memory formation after mild COVID-19. TCRdb processed the 5' RACE reads anew with MiXCR; each CDR3 protein has one entry. The sample carries a few hundred thousand distinct CDR3 sequences, more than 9% recorded once. The sequenced material came from PBMCs or a T cell subset sorted from them (not recorded which). This receptor was taken from a man between 18 and 29 years old who had mild COVID-19 (a few samples of this study predate the infection). Cell type and time point are not known.

The CDR3 reads CASSQDWTASSTDTQYF. The CDR3, as DNA: TGCGCCAGCAGCCAAGATTGGACAGCTTCTAGCACAGATACGCAGTATTTT. V usage is TRBV4-1 and J usage is TRBJ2-3, with D maybe TRBD1 (6 bases). This CDR3 has 17 amino acids. Trimming removed 0 bases from V and 0 bases from J, with 13 bases in between. Looked up from germline, CDR1 is MGHRA and CDR2 is YSYEKL.